The 29 T cell receptor beta chains below were found in one sample sequenced in a study of T cells in Graves' hyperthyroidism and ophthalmopathy. TCR beta CDR3 sequences were amplified from RNA transcripts. Primed by the HTBI set, a first-round RT-PCR was run on the TCR CDR3. TCRdb re-derived calls from the multiplex PCR reads in MiXCR, one entry per CDR3 protein. Here the sample spans 650,000 to 750,000 distinct CDR3 sequences, approximately 14% being singletons. The specimen sequenced was blood. All receptors derive from a woman younger than 30 with Graves' hyperthyroidism.

To note about this clonotype: A read error may be the cause here, since a much bigger clone is one base away. The V gene is TRBV28, the J gene TRBJ2-2; D may be TRBD2 (6 bases). CDR1 and CDR2 from the germline V gene are MDHEN and SYDVKM. The CDR3 covers 17 residues. CDR3 coding DNA: TGTGCCAGCAGTTTATGGGGGAGGCCCGCGAACACCGGGGAGCTGCTTTTT. Amino acid sequence: CASSLWGRPANTGELLF. Full variable domain (rest looked up from reference TRBV28 and TRBJ2-2): DVKVTQSSRYLVKRTGEKVFLECVQDMDHENMFWYRQDPGLGLRLIYFSYDVKMKEKGDIPEGYSVSREKKERFSLILESASTNQTSMYLCASSLWGRPANTGELLFGEGSRLTVL.

This chain links TRBV20-1 with TRBJ1-5; 10 bases are a match to TRBD1. The germline gives CDR1 DFQATT, CDR2 SNEGSKA (reference sequence). The CDR3 covers 16 residues. J lost 5 bases, V lost 0 bases, and 7 bases had no gene match. CDR3 in amino acids: CSARDAGTGVHQPQHF. CDR3 DNA: TGCAGTGCTAGAGATGCCGGGACAGGGGTTCATCAGCCCCAGCATTTT.

The chain uses TRBV5-4 and TRBJ2-3; 8 bases match TRBD2. The J segment lost 0 bases and the V segment lost 4 bases, leaving 10 bases of the junction unmatched. Germline V gene lookup returns CDR1 SGHNT and CDR2 YYREEE (reference sequence). The CDR3 has 17 amino acids. The CDR3 DNA reads as TGTGCCAGCAGCCGACTAAGCGGGAGAGGAAGCACAGATACGCAGTATTTT. The encoded protein is CASSRLSGRGSTDTQYF.

This clonotype was observed a few times. The chain recombines TRBV10-1 with TRBJ2-3; D is uncertain. The V gene lost 4 bases and the J gene lost 0 bases, with 14 bases spanning the gap. The CDR3 totals 16 residues. CDR1 is WNHNN and CDR2 is SYGVQD in the germline V gene (reference sequence). The CDR3, as DNA: TGCGCCAGCAGTGCCGACACAGCCTTAAGCACAGATACGCAGTATTTT. Its protein product is CASSADTALSTDTQYF.

The sample holds a few counts of this clonotype. This sequence joins TRBV7-2 and TRBJ2-5; possibly TRBD1 or TRBD2 for D (5 bases each). CDR3 length: 14 amino acids. Germline V lookup: CDR1 SGHTA, CDR2 FQGNSA. The V end lost 3 bases, the J end lost 4 bases, and 12 bases lay between the germline ends. The DNA of the CDR3 is TGTGCCAGCAGCTTGGGCGTTGGGGGAGAGACCCAGTACTTC. Translating gives CASSLGVGGETQYF.

This clonotype came up many times. The V gene is TRBV3-1, the J gene TRBJ2-7; D is possibly TRBD2 (6 bases). Trimming stripped 1 base from V and 9 bases from J, with 7 bases between. This CDR3 spans 11 amino acids. Germline V lookup: CDR1 LGHDT, CDR2 YNNKEL (reference sequence). The CDR3 sequence: CASSQGTTQYF. The DNA for the CDR3 is TGTGCCAGCAGCCAAGGGACTACGCAGTACTTC.

This clonotype was recorded at least ten times. The chain combines TRBV7-2 with TRBJ2-2; no clear D gene. The CDR3 spans 15 residues. Trimming cost V 3 bases and J 1 base, with 9 bases left between them. Looked up from germline, CDR1 is SGHTA and CDR2 is FQGNSA. The CDR3 reads CASSLGSGNTGELFF. The DNA of the CDR3 is TGTGCCAGCAGCTTGGGCTCCGGGAACACCGGGGAGCTGTTTTTT. Based on the CDR3 plus reference TRBV7-2 and TRBJ2-2, the full variable domain is GAGVSQSPSNKVTEKGKDVELRCDPISGHTALYWYRQSLGQGLEFLIYFQGNSAPDKSGLPSDRFSAERTGGSVSTLTIQRTQQEDSAVYLCASSLGSGNTGELFFGEGSRLTVL.

This clonotype appeared many times. The genes are TRBV12-3 or TRBV12-4 and TRBJ2-7, with D maybe TRBD2 (6 bases). The germline V and J ends were trimmed by 3 bases and 0 bases, with 21 bases remaining between them. CDR3 length: 18 amino acids. The DNA for the CDR3 is TGTGCCAGCAGTTTCATGGTCCGGGAGACGGCTCACTCCTACGAGCAGTACTTC. Its translation: CASSFMVRETAHSYEQYF.

This clonotype showed up many times. The CDR3 DNA reads TGCAGTGCCCCCGGACGTGGAGGGGGGACCTCTAGCAATCAGCCCCAGCATTTT. It yields the protein CSAPGRGGGTSSNQPQHF. This chain uses TRBV20-1 with TRBJ1-5, with D tentatively TRBD1 (6 bases). V was pared by 6 bases and J by 0 bases, with 24 bases between. The CDR3 spans 18 residues. Germline V gene lookup returns CDR1 DFQATT and CDR2 SNEGSKA (reference sequence).

A few counts support this clonotype. This rearrangement joins TRBV20-1 to TRBJ1-1, with 8 bases that match TRBD1. V dropped 3 bases and J dropped 5; count of bases not matched to a gene: 8. Germline V gene sequence: CDR1 DFQATT, CDR2 SNEGSKA (reference sequence). The CDR3 has 14 amino acids. CDR3 sequence (DNA): TGCAGTGCTAGCCGGGACAGGACACAAACTGAAGCTTTCTTT. The encoded protein is CSASRDRTQTEAFF.

J is TRBJ1-1 and V is TRBV9; D is perhaps TRBD1 (5 bases). Germline CDR1 reads SGDLS; CDR2 reads YYNGEE. There are 15 residues in the CDR3. V dropped 4 bases and J dropped 5 bases, with 18 bases sitting between them. The CDR3 region has the DNA TGTGCCAGCAGCCCGGGGGGGGGAGGGAGGACTGAAGCTTTCTTT. It specifies CASSPGGGGRTEAFF.

This clonotype was found a few times. In DNA form, the CDR3 reads TGTGCCAGCAGTGACTGGGGGGCGTACAATGAGCAGTTCTTC. This sequence encodes CASSDWGAYNEQFF. The chain carries TRBV6-9 and TRBJ2-1; D is possibly TRBD1 or TRBD2 (6 bases each). The V and J ends lost 5 bases and 4 bases respectively, with 12 bases between them. Germline V gene data show CDR1 as MNHGY and CDR2 as SVAAGI. The CDR3 is made up of 14 amino acids.

This clonotype was seen only a few times. The chain uses TRBV19 and TRBJ2-1; D not resolved. Germline CDR1 LNHDA, CDR2 SQIVND (reference sequence). V dropped 11 bases and J dropped 2 bases, with 13 bases sitting between them. The CDR3 loop spans 13 amino acids. The CDR3 spells CASQGAPYNEQFF. CDR3 nucleotide sequence: TGTGCCTCCCAAGGTGCCCCCTACAATGAGCAGTTCTTC.

J is TRBJ2-7 and V is TRBV24-1; 9 bases line up with TRBD2. The germline V gene has CDR1 KGHDR and CDR2 SFDVKD. The V and J ends lost 6 bases and 1 base, in that order; junction bases with no gene match: 6. The CDR3 spans 15 residues. The CDR3 sequence is CATSLSGSGSYEQYF. The DNA of the CDR3 is TGTGCCACCAGTCTTAGCGGGAGTGGTTCCTACGAGCAGTACTTC.

This clonotype occurred many times. J is TRBJ2-1 and V is TRBV20-1; the D gene is possibly TRBD2 (6 bases). This CDR3 spans 12 amino acids. CDR1 and CDR2 (germline): DFQATT, SNEGSKA (reference sequence). V was trimmed by 8 bases and J by 3 bases, leaving 11 bases between them. The CDR3 spells CSTGTYYNEQFF. The CDR3 DNA sequence: TGCAGTACCGGGACTTACTACAATGAGCAGTTCTTC.

In regard to this clonotype: A read error may explain this, as a much larger clone is one base away. This chain joins TRBV30 and TRBJ1-1, with 10 bases matching TRBD1. This CDR3 has 14 amino acids. Looked up from germline, CDR1 is GTSNPN and CDR2 is SVGIG (reference sequence). The CDR3 nucleotides read TGTGCCTGGAGAGACAGGGGGCGGGGGACTGAAGCTCTCTTT. It yields the protein CAWRDRGRGTEALF.

This clonotype showed up just a few times. CDR3 DNA: TGTGCCAGTAGTAGGGACAGGGAGGCTTTCTTT. Its translation is CASSRDREAFF. The chain couples TRBV19 to TRBJ1-1; 9 bases agree with TRBD1. The CDR3 has 11 amino acids. Germline V gene sequence: CDR1 LNHDA, CDR2 SQIVND (reference sequence). After removal of 4 bases from V and 11 bases from J, the junction contained 2 bases not matched to a gene.

This clonotype was recorded many times. The chain recombines TRBV7-2 with TRBJ2-7; the D call may be TRBD1 or TRBD2 (7 bases each). Per germline, CDR1 SGHTA and CDR2 FQGNSA. Trimming pared 6 bases from V and 3 bases from J, leaving 15 bases between. The CDR3 loop spans 14 amino acids. The CDR3 bases are TGTGCCAGCAGTCGACAGGGAGGGGGCTACGAGCAGTACTTC. As protein: CASSRQGGGYEQYF.

The rearrangement joins TRBV18 to TRBJ2-3, with 10 bases matching TRBD2. The CDR3 is made up of 15 amino acids. The trim removed 3 bases at V and 6 bases at J, leaving 6 bases unmatched. Germline lookup yields CDR1 KGHSH and CDR2 LQKENI. The CDR3 bases are TGTGCCAGCTCACCGCCGGGACTAGCGTGGGATACGCAGTATTTT. Its protein is CASSPPGLAWDTQYF. The variable domain in full, completed from reference TRBV18 and TRBJ2-3, reads NAGVMQNPRHLVRRRGQEARLRCSPMKGHSHVYWYRQLPEEGLKFMVYLQKENIIDESGMPKERFSAEFPKEGPSILRIQQVVRGDSAAYFCASSPPGLAWDTQYFGPGTRLTVL.

This clonotype was seen at least ten times. This chain uses TRBV28 with TRBJ2-3, with D possibly TRBD2 on 6 matching bases. V was trimmed by 4 bases and J by 2 bases, leaving 16 bases between them. The CDR3 length is 16 residues. Germline lookup yields CDR1 MDHEN and CDR2 SYDVKM. The CDR3, as DNA: TGTGCCAGCAGTTCGCCGGGACTTCGGTCCACAGATACGCAGTATTTT. Encoded protein: CASSSPGLRSTDTQYF.

This clonotype was detected ten times or more. V gene TRBV2 combines with J gene TRBJ2-3, with D perhaps assigned TRBD1 or TRBD2 (5 bases each). CDR3 length: 14 residues. V lost 11 bases, J lost 4 bases, and 19 bases lay in between. The germline V gene encodes CDR1 SNHLY and CDR2 FYNNEI. The DNA of the CDR3 is TGTGCCGTAAGACCTAGTTTGGGACCAGATACGCAGTATTTT. Translating gives CAVRPSLGPDTQYF.

This clonotype was found many times. The CDR3 DNA reads as TGTGCCAGCGTCCGGGACAGCTCCACAGATACGCAGTATTTT. It codes for CASVRDSSTDTQYF. The chain is built from TRBV28 and TRBJ2-3; TRBD1 aligns across 7 bases. There are 14 residues in the CDR3. Germline V gene sequence: CDR1 MDHEN, CDR2 SYDVKM. The trim removed 8 bases at V and 2 bases at J, leaving 7 bases unmatched.

The CDR3, as DNA: TGTGCCAGCAGATCTAGCGGTCAAGGAGATTACGAGCAGTACTTC. As protein: CASRSSGQGDYEQYF. This sequence joins TRBV7-9 and TRBJ2-7, with 7 bases fitting TRBD2. This CDR3 comprises 15 residues. Germline V lookup: CDR1 SEHNR, CDR2 FQNEAQ (reference sequence). V was clipped by 6 bases and J by 4 bases; unmatched bases: 12.

This clonotype was seen many times. The chain combines TRBV27 with TRBJ2-2; 7 bases agree with TRBD1. This CDR3 is 16 amino acids long. Germline V gene sequence: CDR1 MNHEY, CDR2 SMNVEV (reference sequence). The V gene end was trimmed by 2 bases and the J gene end by 3 bases; junction bases not matched to a gene: 6. The CDR3 reads CASSLEGADYTGELFF. The CDR3 coding sequence is TGTGCCAGCAGTTTAGAGGGGGCTGACTACACCGGGGAGCTGTTTTTT.

Remarks on this clonotype: A read error may be the cause here, since a much bigger clone is one base away. This rearrangement joins TRBV5-1 to TRBJ1-2; 8 bases are a match to TRBD1. Germline assignment: CDR1 SGHRS and CDR2 YFSETQ. After removal of 4 bases from V and 7 bases from J, the junction contained 12 bases not matched to a gene. The CDR3 length is 15 residues. The CDR3 loop reads CASSQPPDRGSGYTF. Written as DNA, the CDR3 is TGCGCCAGCAGCCAACCCCCTGACAGGGGCAGTGGCTACACCTTC.

Points on this clonotype: It may be a read error: a sequence one base away is much more abundant. The chain carries TRBV27 and TRBJ2-7; possibly TRBD1 for D (5 bases). The CDR3 has 14 amino acids. The germline V gene encodes CDR1 MNHEY and CDR2 SMNVEV (reference sequence). CDR3 DNA: TGTGCCAGCAGTCCGCACTCGACAGCCCCCGAGCAGCACTTC. Protein sequence: CASSPHSTAPEQHF.

In this sample, this clonotype turned up once. The gene calls are TRBV20-1 and TRBJ2-7; 9 nucleotides match TRBD2. J lost 6 bases, V lost 3 bases, and 9 bases had no gene match. The CDR3 has 14 residues. CDR1 is DFQATT, CDR2 SNEGSKA, per germline (reference sequence). In DNA form, the CDR3 reads TGCAGTGCTAGTAGTAGCGGGGGCGAAGGCGAGCAGTACTTC. Its protein product is CSASSSGGEGEQYF.

The chain combines TRBV20-1 with TRBJ1-5; D perhaps matches TRBD1 (5 bases). CDR1 and CDR2 (germline): DFQATT, SNEGSKA (reference sequence). The CDR3 loop spans 13 amino acids. Trimming removed 0 bases from V and 6 bases from J, with 9 bases in between. The CDR3 loop is CSARDRGVQPQHF. The CDR3 region has the DNA TGCAGTGCTAGAGATAGAGGGGTTCAGCCCCAGCATTTT.

This clonotype appeared a few times. The chain joins TRBV5-1 to TRBJ2-1; tentatively, D is TRBD2 (7 bases). Germline values: CDR1 SGHRS, CDR2 YFSETQ. V was cut by 4 bases and J by 7 bases, with 18 bases left in between. The CDR3 covers 15 residues. The chain's CDR3 is CASSAGLGGRNEQFF. The CDR3 DNA sequence: TGCGCCAGCAGCGCGGGACTGGGGGGGCGGAATGAGCAGTTCTTC.